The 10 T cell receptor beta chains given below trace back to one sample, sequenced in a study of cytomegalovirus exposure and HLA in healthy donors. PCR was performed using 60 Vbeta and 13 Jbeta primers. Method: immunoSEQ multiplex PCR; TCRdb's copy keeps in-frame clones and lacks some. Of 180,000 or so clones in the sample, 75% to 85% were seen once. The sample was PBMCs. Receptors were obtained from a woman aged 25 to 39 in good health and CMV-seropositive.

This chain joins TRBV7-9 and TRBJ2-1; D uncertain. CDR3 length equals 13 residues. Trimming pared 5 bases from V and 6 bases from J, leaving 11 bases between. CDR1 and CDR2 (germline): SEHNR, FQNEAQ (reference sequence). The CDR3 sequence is CASSPDLGNEQFF. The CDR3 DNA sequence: TGTGCCAGCAGCCCTGACTTGGGCAATGAGCAGTTCTTC.

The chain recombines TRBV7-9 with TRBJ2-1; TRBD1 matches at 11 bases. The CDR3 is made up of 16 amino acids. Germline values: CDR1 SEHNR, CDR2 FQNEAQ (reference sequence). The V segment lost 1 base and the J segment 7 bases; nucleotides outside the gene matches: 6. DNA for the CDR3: TGTGCCAGCAGCTTAGTCCGGACAGGGGGCGGAAATGAGCAGTTCTTC. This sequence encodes CASSLVRTGGGNEQFF.

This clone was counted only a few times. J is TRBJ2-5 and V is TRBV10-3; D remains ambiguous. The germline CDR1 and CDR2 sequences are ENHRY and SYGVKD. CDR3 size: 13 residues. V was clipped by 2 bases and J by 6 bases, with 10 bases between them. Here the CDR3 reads CAISERPGQTQYF. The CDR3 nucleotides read TGTGCCATCAGTGAGAGACCAGGCCAGACCCAGTACTTC.

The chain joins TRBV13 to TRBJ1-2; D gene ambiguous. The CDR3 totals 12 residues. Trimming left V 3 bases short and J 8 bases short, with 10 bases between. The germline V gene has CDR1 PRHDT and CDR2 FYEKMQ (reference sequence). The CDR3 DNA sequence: TGTGCCAGCAGCTTCTGGGGAGAGGGCTACACCTTC. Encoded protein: CASSFWGEGYTF.

The CDR3 sequence is CASSGASLIGEQYF. The CDR3 nucleotides are TGTGCCAGTAGTGGAGCCAGCCTTATCGGGGAGCAGTACTTC. The rearrangement uses TRBV19 and TRBJ2-7; D remains unclear. The CDR3 length is 14 residues. The germline gives CDR1 LNHDA, CDR2 SQIVND (reference sequence). Trimming left V 5 bases short and J 7 bases short, with 18 bases between.

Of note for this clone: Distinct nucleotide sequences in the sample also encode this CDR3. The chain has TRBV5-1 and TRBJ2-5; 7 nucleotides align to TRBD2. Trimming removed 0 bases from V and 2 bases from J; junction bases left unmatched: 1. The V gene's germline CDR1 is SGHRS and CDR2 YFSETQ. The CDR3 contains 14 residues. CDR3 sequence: CASSLAGGQETQYF. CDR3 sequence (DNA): TGCGCCAGCAGCTTGGCCGGGGGGCAAGAGACCCAGTACTTC. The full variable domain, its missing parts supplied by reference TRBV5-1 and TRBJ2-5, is KAGVTQTPRYLIKTRGQQVTLSCSPISGHRSVSWYQQTPGQGLQFLFEYFSETQRNKGNFPGRFSGRQFSNSRSEMNVSTLELGDSALYLCASSLAGGQETQYFGPGTRLLVL.

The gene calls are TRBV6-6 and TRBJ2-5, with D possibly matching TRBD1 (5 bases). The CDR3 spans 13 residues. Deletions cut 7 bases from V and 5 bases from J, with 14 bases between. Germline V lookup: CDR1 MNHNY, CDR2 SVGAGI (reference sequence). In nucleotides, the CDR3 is TGTGCCAGCATCCTCCCAGGGTTCGAGACCCAGTACTTC. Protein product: CASILPGFETQYF.

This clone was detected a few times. In nucleotides, the CDR3 is TGTGCCAGCAGCTTAACTAGCGGGGGGGCCGGAGATACGCAGTATTTT. It yields the protein CASSLTSGGAGDTQYF. The V call is TRBV11-2, the J call TRBJ2-3; 13 bases are shared with TRBD2. The CDR3 is 16 amino acids. The V gene end was trimmed by 2 bases and the J gene end by 5 bases; junction bases not matched to a gene: 4. Germline-derived CDR1 and CDR2 are SGHAT and FQNNGV.

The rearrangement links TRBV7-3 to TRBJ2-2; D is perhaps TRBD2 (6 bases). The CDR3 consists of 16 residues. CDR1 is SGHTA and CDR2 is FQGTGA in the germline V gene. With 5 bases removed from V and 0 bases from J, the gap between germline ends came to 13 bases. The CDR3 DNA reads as TGTGCCAGCAGCGACCCCGGACTAACGAACACCGGGGAGCTGTTTTTT. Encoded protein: CASSDPGLTNTGELFF.

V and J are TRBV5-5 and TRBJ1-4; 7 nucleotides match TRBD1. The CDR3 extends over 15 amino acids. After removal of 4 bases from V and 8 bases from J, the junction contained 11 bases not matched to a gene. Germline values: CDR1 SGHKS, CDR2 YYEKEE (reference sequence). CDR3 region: CASSATGEGGEKLFF. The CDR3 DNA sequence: TGTGCCAGCAGCGCCACAGGGGAAGGGGGGGAAAAACTGTTTTTT.